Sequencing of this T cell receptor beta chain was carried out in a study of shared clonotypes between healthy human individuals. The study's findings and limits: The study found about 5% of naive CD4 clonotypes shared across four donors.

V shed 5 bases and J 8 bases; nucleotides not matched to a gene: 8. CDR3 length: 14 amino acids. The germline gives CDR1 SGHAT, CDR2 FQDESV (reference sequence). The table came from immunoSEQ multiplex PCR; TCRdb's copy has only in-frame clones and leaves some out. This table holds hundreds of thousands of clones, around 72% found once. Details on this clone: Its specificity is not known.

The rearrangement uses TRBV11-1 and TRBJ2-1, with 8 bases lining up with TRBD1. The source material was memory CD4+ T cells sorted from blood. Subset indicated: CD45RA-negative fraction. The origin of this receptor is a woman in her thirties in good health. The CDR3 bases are TGTGCCAGCAGCGTCAGGGGGCTAACAGATGAGCAGTTCTTC. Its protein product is CASSVRGLTDEQFF. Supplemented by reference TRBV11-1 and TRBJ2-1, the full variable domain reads EAEVAQSPRYKITEKSQAVAFWCDPISGHATLYWYRQILGQGPELLVQFQDESVVDDSQLPKDRFSAERLKGVDSTLKIQPAELGDSAMYLCASSVRGLTDEQFFGPGTRLTVL.